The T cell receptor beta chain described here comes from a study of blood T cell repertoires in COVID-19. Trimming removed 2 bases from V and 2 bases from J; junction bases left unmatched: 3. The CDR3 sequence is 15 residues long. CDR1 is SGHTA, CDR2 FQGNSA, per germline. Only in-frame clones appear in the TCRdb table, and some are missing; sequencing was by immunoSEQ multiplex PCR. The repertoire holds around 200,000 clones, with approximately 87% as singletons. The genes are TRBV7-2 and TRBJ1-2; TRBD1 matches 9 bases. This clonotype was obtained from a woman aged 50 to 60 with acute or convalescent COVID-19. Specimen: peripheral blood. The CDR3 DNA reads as TGTGCCAGCAGCTTAATGGGACAGGGAAACTATGGCTACACCTTC. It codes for CASSLMGQGNYGYTF.